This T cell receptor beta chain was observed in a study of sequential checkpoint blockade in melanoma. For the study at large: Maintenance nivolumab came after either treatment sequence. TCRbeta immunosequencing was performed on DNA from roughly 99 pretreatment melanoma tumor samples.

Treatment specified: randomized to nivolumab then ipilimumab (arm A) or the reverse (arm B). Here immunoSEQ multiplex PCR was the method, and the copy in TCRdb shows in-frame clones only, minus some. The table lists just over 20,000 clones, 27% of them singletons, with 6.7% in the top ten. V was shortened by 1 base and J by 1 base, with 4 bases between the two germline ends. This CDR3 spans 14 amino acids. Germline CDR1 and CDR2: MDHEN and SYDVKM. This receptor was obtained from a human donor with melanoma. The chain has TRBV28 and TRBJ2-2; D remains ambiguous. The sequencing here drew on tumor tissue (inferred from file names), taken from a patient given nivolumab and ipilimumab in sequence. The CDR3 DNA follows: TGTGCCAGCAGTTTATTACAGAACACCGGGGAGCTGTTTTTT. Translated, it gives CASSLLQNTGELFF.